The 23 T cell receptor beta chains given below trace back to one sample, sequenced in a study of blood T cells in healthy people across ages. A second PCR, run for about 7 to 12 cycles, used a sample-barcoded 5' primer plus a J-beta primer mix. TCRdb reprocessed the 5' RACE reads via MiXCR and lists one record per CDR3 protein. The sample shows about 630,000 distinct CDR3 sequences, roughly 21% of them seen only once. The source material was blood. The receptors were gathered from a man in his 70s in good health.

J is TRBJ2-5 and V is TRBV12-3 or TRBV12-4, with TRBD2 matching 10 bases. Trimming removed 5 bases from V and 12 bases from J; junction bases left unmatched: 9. This CDR3 region has 13 residues. The CDR3 sequence: CASSPTSGTFEYF. The CDR3 nucleotides are TGTGCCAGCAGTCCAACTAGCGGGACCTTCGAGTACTTC.

This clonotype was detected only a few times. The chain couples TRBV18 to TRBJ1-1; 10 nucleotides match TRBD1. From germline, CDR1 is KGHSH and CDR2 LQKENI. J gave up 3 bases and V 6 bases, and 7 bases lay outside the gene matches. The CDR3 sequence is 15 residues long. CDR3 sequence: CASSGQGYGYTEAFF. The CDR3 nucleotides are TGTGCCAGCTCGGGACAGGGGTATGGATACACTGAAGCTTTCTTT.

About this clonotype itself: A junction boundary mismatches the germline segment, possibly from a read error. The rearrangement joins TRBV7-9 to TRBJ2-3; D uncertain. The CDR3 contains 16 residues. Germline CDR1 and CDR2: SEHNR and FQNEAQ (reference sequence). CDR3 region: CASSSWQQISTDTQYF. The CDR3 nucleotides read TGTGCCAGCAGTTCTTGGCAGCAGATTAGCACGGATACGCAGTATTTT.

This clonotype has only a few counts. The CDR3 is CASSLGQGHNYGYTF. The CDR3 DNA reads TGTGCCAGCAGTCTTGGACAGGGTCATAACTATGGCTACACCTTC. V gene TRBV27 combines with J gene TRBJ1-2; 8 bases line up with TRBD1. The CDR3 length is 15 residues. Germline trimming cut 5 bases from V and 1 base from J; bases unmatched to any gene: 6. The V gene's germline CDR1 is MNHEY and CDR2 SMNVEV (reference sequence).

This clonotype was counted only a few times. The chain couples TRBV21-1 to TRBJ1-5. TRBV21-1 is described as a pseudogene. There are 16 residues in the CDR3. CDR3 region: CASSDRRGGGNQPQHF. DNA for the CDR3: TGTGCCAGCAGCGACCGACGGGGAGGGGGCAATCAGCCCCAGCATTTT.

A note on this clonotype: An end of the junction does not agree with germline; a read error may underlie this. This rearrangement joins TRBV4-1 to TRBJ2-5; D not certain. The tail of the sequence fits TRBJ2-7 better, so the J call may be wrong. Germline loops: CDR1 MGHRA, CDR2 YSYEKL. The CDR3 runs to 14 residues. The CDR3 reads CARSQDFTSYEQYF. The CDR3, as DNA: TGCGCCCGCAGCCAAGATTTCACCTCCTACGAGCAGTACTTC.

The rearrangement joins TRBV5-1 to TRBJ1-6; D is possibly TRBD1 (6 bases). V lost 0 bases to trimming and J lost 15 bases, with 13 bases between them. This CDR3 comprises 13 residues. Germline CDR1 reads SGHRS; CDR2 reads YFSETQ. CDR3 nucleotide sequence: TGCGCCAGCAGCTTGGATTCCCCAGGGGTCCTCCACTTT. This translates into CASSLDSPGVLHF. Full variable domain (outside the CDR3, taken from reference TRBV5-1 and TRBJ1-6): KAGVTQTPRYLIKTRGQQVTLSCSPISGHRSVSWYQQTPGQGLQFLFEYFSETQRNKGNFPGRFSGRQFSNSRSEMNVSTLELGDSALYLCASSLDSPGVLHFGNGTRLTVT.

The CDR3, as DNA: TGTGCCAGCAAGCCGACCAGCCGGGAGCTGTTTTTT. As protein: CASKPTSRELFF. J is TRBJ2-2 and V is TRBV7-2; D gene unclear. Trimming cost V 7 bases and J 9 bases, with 12 bases left between them. Germline lookup yields CDR1 SGHTA and CDR2 FQGNSA. The CDR3 runs 12 residues.

This clonotype was observed a few times. The CDR3 DNA reads TGTGCCAGTACCGAGACAGGGGGTGGAGAAGCTTTCTTT. Translating gives CASTETGGGEAFF. The V call is TRBV19, the J call TRBJ1-1; 9 nucleotides match TRBD1. Looked up from germline, CDR1 is LNHDA and CDR2 is SQIVND (reference sequence). Trimming at V came to 7 bases and at J to 8 bases, leaving 8 bases not matched to a gene. CDR3 length: 13 residues.

V gene TRBV20-1 combines with J gene TRBJ2-1; 10 nucleotides align to TRBD1. J was trimmed by 3 bases and V by 3 bases; bases with no gene match: 5. CDR1 DFQATT and CDR2 SNEGSKA come from the germline V gene (reference sequence). The CDR3 length is 15 residues. The CDR3, as DNA: TGCAGTGCTAGCGGGACAGGGGTTTACTACAATGAGCAGTTCTTC. The encoded protein is CSASGTGVYYNEQFF.

This clonotype was recorded at least ten times. This chain connects TRBV7-9 to TRBJ2-5, with D perhaps TRBD2 (6 bases). The DNA end is more similar to TRBJ2-1, so the J call may be wrong. Per the germline V gene, CDR1 is SEHNR and CDR2 is FQNEAQ (reference sequence). The CDR3 sequence is 13 residues long. For the CDR3, the DNA is TGTGCCAGCAGCTTCACCAGCGGGCCTGAGCAGTTCTTC. Translated, it gives CASSFTSGPEQFF.

This clonotype was seen a handful of times. CDR3 sequence (DNA): TGCAGTGCTGGGGACGGGGCAGAAAACTACGAGCAGTACTTC. Encoded protein: CSAGDGAENYEQYF. The chain is built from TRBV20-1 and TRBJ2-5, with D perhaps being TRBD1 or TRBD2 (5 bases each). The DNA end is more similar to TRBJ2-7, so the J call may be wrong. Per the germline V gene, CDR1 is DFQATT and CDR2 is SNEGSKA (reference sequence). The CDR3 has 14 residues.

The genes are TRBV28 and TRBJ1-5, with a possible D match to TRBD1 (5 bases). V was trimmed by 3 bases and J by 9 bases, leaving 15 bases between them. Germline values: CDR1 MDHEN, CDR2 SYDVKM. The CDR3 spans 14 residues. The CDR3 spells CASSLPQGPTPQHF. DNA of the CDR3: TGTGCCAGCAGTTTGCCCCAGGGCCCTACGCCCCAGCATTTT.

The chain carries TRBV5-1 and TRBJ2-2; TRBD1 agrees at 7 bases. The V gene end was trimmed by 5 bases and the J gene end by 5 bases; junction bases not matched to a gene: 12. Per germline, CDR1 SGHRS and CDR2 YFSETQ. This CDR3 contains 16 residues. The CDR3 region has the DNA TGCGCCAGCAGAGGAGGAGACAGGGTGACTACCGGGGAGCTGTTTTTT. It yields the protein CASRGGDRVTTGELFF.

This clonotype was observed at least ten times. This chain uses TRBV7-3 with TRBJ1-4; TRBD1 agrees at 10 bases. Germline CDR1 and CDR2: SGHTA and FQGTGA. This CDR3 is built from 14 residues. V was clipped by 5 bases and J by 8 bases; unmatched bases: 5. CDR3 sequence (DNA): TGTGCCAGCAGCCCAGGGACAGGGGTAGAAAAACTGTTTTTT. This encodes CASSPGTGVEKLFF.

The CDR3, as DNA: TGCGCCAGCAGCTTTTCTACCAGGGCAGTCACCGGGGAGCTGTTTTTT. Translating gives CASSFSTRAVTGELFF. The chain couples TRBV5-1 to TRBJ2-2; the D gene is possibly TRBD1 (5 bases). Germline values: CDR1 SGHRS, CDR2 YFSETQ. This CDR3 spans 16 amino acids. V lost 2 bases to trimming and J lost 4 bases, with 15 bases between them.

This sequence joins TRBV5-1 and TRBJ2-4; TRBD1 is a possible D gene (6 bases). CDR3 length equals 13 residues. Germline V gives CDR1 SGHRS, CDR2 YFSETQ. The V and J ends lost 0 bases and 8 bases respectively, with 9 bases between them. The CDR3 loop is CASSLDRVDIQYF. CDR3 in DNA: TGCGCCAGCAGCTTGGACAGGGTAGACATTCAGTACTTC. The whole variable domain, filled in from reference TRBV5-1 and TRBJ2-4, reads KAGVTQTPRYLIKTRGQQVTLSCSPISGHRSVSWYQQTPGQGLQFLFEYFSETQRNKGNFPGRFSGRQFSNSRSEMNVSTLELGDSALYLCASSLDRVDIQYFGAGTRLSVL.

This sequence joins TRBV5-1 and TRBJ2-5, with 8 bases fitting TRBD2. The J call is doubtful: the DNA matches TRBJ2-1 better. Per germline, CDR1 SGHRS and CDR2 YFSETQ. This CDR3 has 13 amino acids. The CDR3 here is CASSERESDEQFF. The CDR3 bases are TGCGCCAGCAGCGAGCGGGAGAGCGATGAGCAGTTCTTC.

J is TRBJ2-7 and V is TRBV28, with D perhaps TRBD1 (6 bases). Germline lookup yields CDR1 MDHEN and CDR2 SYDVKM. The CDR3 sequence is 15 residues long. The V end lost 6 bases, the J end lost 1 base, and 16 bases lay between the germline ends. The CDR3 here is CASSTGRPLSYEQYF. For the CDR3, the DNA is TGTGCCAGCAGCACAGGGCGGCCCTTGTCCTACGAGCAGTACTTC.

The chain uses TRBV7-6 and TRBJ2-5; D is unclear. The DNA matches TRBJ2-7 better at its end, which makes the J call doubtful. CDR1 is SGHVS, CDR2 FNYEAQ, per germline. The CDR3 is 13 amino acids. CDR3 protein: CASSHIKVGEQYF. As DNA, the CDR3 is TGTGCCAGCAGCCACATCAAAGTGGGCGAGCAGTACTTC.

V gene TRBV28 combines with J gene TRBJ2-1; 11 nucleotides align to TRBD1. Germline CDR1 reads MDHEN; CDR2 reads SYDVKM. V lost 6 bases to trimming and J lost 5 bases; unmatched junction nucleotides: 6. The CDR3 has 15 residues. The DNA of the CDR3 is TGTGCCAGCAGCACCGGGACAGGGGGGGACAATGAGCAGTTCTTC. Encoded protein: CASSTGTGGDNEQFF.

The chain combines TRBV20-1 with TRBJ2-5; D unresolved. Matching the DNA end better, TRBJ2-1 makes the J call doubtful. Germline V CDR1 and CDR2: DFQATT, SNEGSKA (reference sequence). This CDR3 is built from 11 residues. CDR3 bases: TGCAGTGCTTCCGACGCGGATGAGCAGTTCTTC. It codes for CSASDADEQFF.

V usage is TRBV20-1 and J usage is TRBJ2-5, with 8 nucleotides matching TRBD2. Near its end, the DNA agrees better with TRBJ2-1, so the J call may be wrong. CDR1 and CDR2 (germline): DFQATT, SNEGSKA (reference sequence). The CDR3 runs to 15 residues. CDR3 DNA: TGCAGTGCTAGAGATACCAGCGGGAGTCACAATGAGCAGTTCTTC. Its translation: CSARDTSGSHNEQFF.